Listed below are T cell receptor beta chains from one sample, sequenced in a study of cytomegalovirus exposure and HLA in healthy donors. Clones were read by immunoSEQ multiplex PCR, and TCRdb kept only the in-frame ones, dropping some. The sample lists about 120,000 clones; approximately 86% were seen once. The specimen was PBMCs. These receptor sequences come from a young man in good health and CMV-seropositive. Both conserved end residues are part of each CDR3.

length: 14
V: TRBV6-6
J: TRBJ1-1
CDR3: CASSWTGGRTEAFF

length: 11
V: TRBV19
J: TRBJ1-1
CDR3: CATSQGGEAFF

length: 15
V: TRBV5-6
J: TRBJ2-2
CDR3: CASSFSGVLTGELFF

length: 16
V: TRBV19
J: TRBJ2-7
CDR3: CASSFRTAVGPYEQYF

length: 15
V: TRBV18
J: TRBJ2-3
CDR3: CASSPLADLTDTQYF

length: 13
V: TRBV6-1
J: TRBJ1-1
CDR3: CASNRQGNTEAFF

length: 14
V: TRBV29-1
J: TRBJ1-1
CDR3: CSVSEGTSGTEAFF

length: 16
V: TRBV7-6
J: TRBJ1-5
CDR3: CASSLLTGDSNQPQHF

length: 9
V: TRBV23-1
J: TRBJ2-7
CDR3: CARGEVEYF

length: 15
V: TRBV2
J: TRBJ1-1
CDR3: CASRLGQDMNTEAFF

length: 13
V: TRBV6-5
J: TRBJ1-2
CDR3: CASSPMSGFGYTF

length: 12
V: TRBV5-4
J: TRBJ2-3
CDR3: CASSRGTDTQYF

length: 13
V: TRBV2
J: TRBJ1-1
CDR3: CATPRSGDPEAFF

length: 14
V: TRBV13
J: TRBJ1-2
CDR3: CASSSERGFFGYTF

length: 13
V: TRBV7-8
J: TRBJ1-1
CDR3: CASSLVGDTEAFF

length: 17
V: TRBV5-1
J: TRBJ2-1
CDR3: CASSLDPGQGLYNEQFF

length: 13
V: TRBV30
J: TRBJ1-5
CDR3: CAWSVGLNQPQHF

length: 19
V: TRBV2
J: TRBJ1-3
CDR3: CASTRWKVQALSSGNTIYF

length: 15
V: TRBV4-2
J: TRBJ2-7
CDR3: CASSQDSGGAAEQYF

length: 13
V: TRBV27
J: TRBJ2-7
CDR3: CASSSGLAYEQYF

length: 17
V: TRBV19
J: TRBJ1-1
CDR3: CASSIRGLNLGNTEAFF

length: 15
V: TRBV7-6
J: TRBJ2-3
CDR3: CASSLIAGGTDTQYF

length: 11
V: TRBV27
J: TRBJ1-1
CDR3: CATLGRGEAFF

length: 13
V: TRBV7-7
J: TRBJ2-7
CDR3: CASSVQQGSEQYF

length: 14
V: TRBV5-1
J: TRBJ1-2
CDR3: CASSLKSANYGYTF

length: 14
V: TRBV5-1
J: TRBJ1-1
CDR3: CASSLDPQNTEAFF

length: 11
V: TRBV2
J: TRBJ2-7
CDR3: CASRASYEQYF

length: 13
V: TRBV11-3
J: TRBJ2-7
CDR3: CASSLGPTYEQYF

length: 14
V: TRBV4-2
J: TRBJ1-1
CDR3: CASSQDTGDTEAFF

length: 14
V: TRBV7-2
J: TRBJ1-4
CDR3: CASSPTVTNEKLFF

length: 16
V: TRBV6-5
J: TRBJ2-7
CDR3: CASSYRDPGQPYEQYF

length: 12
V: TRBV6-1
J: TRBJ2-7
CDR3: CASSEAYLEQYF

length: 15
V: TRBV2
J: TRBJ1-3
CDR3: CASRAFGALENTIYF

length: 13
V: TRBV21-1
J: TRBJ2-1
CDR3: CASSNGGGNEQFF

length: 18
V: TRBV5-4
J: TRBJ2-7
CDR3: CASSPRGRQGQSSYEQYF

length: 14
V: TRBV7-6
J: TRBJ2-1
CDR3: CASSLAGQYNEQFF

length: 20
V: TRBV19
J: TRBJ2-6
CDR3: CASSSLAHGTGDSGANVLTF

length: 14
V: TRBV4-3
J: TRBJ2-1
CDR3: CASSQGPGSNEQFF

length: 17
V: TRBV2
J: TRBJ1-6
CDR3: CASSEAEQGRDNSPLHF

length: 12
V: TRBV19
J: TRBJ2-7
CDR3: CASSPAGGEQYF

length: 15
V: TRBV28
J: TRBJ1-5
CDR3: CASSQVRDSSQPQHF

length: 12
V: TRBV10-3
J: TRBJ2-1
CDR3: CAISRHHNEQFF

length: 12
V: TRBV19
J: TRBJ1-1
CDR3: CASSIPDTEAFF

length: 17
V: TRBV7-9
J: TRBJ1-2
CDR3: CASSSRQGDTLWYGYTF

length: 14
V: TRBV29-1
J: TRBJ2-5
CDR3: CSVQGASLRETQYF

length: 14
V: TRBV6-1
J: TRBJ2-3
CDR3: CAGARGVSTDTQYF

length: 11
V: TRBV14
J: TRBJ2-3
CDR3: CASSRLHTQYF

length: 13
V: TRBV2
J: TRBJ2-7
CDR3: CASSLDSSYEQYF

length: 16
V: TRBV29-1
J: TRBJ2-3
CDR3: CSVEKGSGGPLNTQYF

length: 18
V: TRBV12-5
J: TRBJ1-5
CDR3: CASGLEGQGLVSNQPQHF

length: 15
V: TRBV2
J: TRBJ1-1
CDR3: CASSVDSPMNTEAFF